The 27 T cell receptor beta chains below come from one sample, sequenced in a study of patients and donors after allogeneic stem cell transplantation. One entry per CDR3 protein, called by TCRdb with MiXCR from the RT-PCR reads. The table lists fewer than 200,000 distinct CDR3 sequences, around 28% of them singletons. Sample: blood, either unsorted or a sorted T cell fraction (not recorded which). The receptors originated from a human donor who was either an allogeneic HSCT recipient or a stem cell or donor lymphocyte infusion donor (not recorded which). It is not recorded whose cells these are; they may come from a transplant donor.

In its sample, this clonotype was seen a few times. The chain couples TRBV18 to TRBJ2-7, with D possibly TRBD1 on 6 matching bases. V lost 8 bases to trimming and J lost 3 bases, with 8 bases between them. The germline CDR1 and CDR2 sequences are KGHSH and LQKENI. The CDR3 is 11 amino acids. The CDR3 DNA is TGTGCCAGCAGGGGGTACTACGAGCAGTACTTC. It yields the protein CASRGYYEQYF.

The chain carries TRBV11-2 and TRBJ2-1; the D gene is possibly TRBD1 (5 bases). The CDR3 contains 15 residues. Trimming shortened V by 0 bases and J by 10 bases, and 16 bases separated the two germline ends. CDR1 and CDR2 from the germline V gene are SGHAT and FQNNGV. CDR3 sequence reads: CASSLDHGPSGEQFF. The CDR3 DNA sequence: TGTGCCAGCAGCTTAGACCATGGCCCTTCAGGGGAGCAGTTCTTC.

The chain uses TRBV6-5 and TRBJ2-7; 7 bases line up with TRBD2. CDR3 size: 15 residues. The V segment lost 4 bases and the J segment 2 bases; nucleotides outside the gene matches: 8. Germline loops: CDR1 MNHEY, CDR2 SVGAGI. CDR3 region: CASSWFAGVAYEQYF. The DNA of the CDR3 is TGTGCCAGCAGTTGGTTTGCGGGAGTCGCCTACGAGCAGTACTTC.

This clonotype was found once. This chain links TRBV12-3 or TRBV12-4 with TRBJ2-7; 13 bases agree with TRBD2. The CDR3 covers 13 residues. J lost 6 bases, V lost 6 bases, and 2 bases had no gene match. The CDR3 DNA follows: TGTGCCAGCAGAGGACTAGCGGGAGTCGAGCAGTACTTC. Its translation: CASRGLAGVEQYF.

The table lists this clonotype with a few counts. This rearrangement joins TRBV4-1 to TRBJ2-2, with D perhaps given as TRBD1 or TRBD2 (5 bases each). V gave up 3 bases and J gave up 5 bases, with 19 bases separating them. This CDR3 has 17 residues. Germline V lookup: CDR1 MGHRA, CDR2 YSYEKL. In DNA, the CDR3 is TGCGCCAGCAGCCAGTCCCCTGGGACCGACGGGACCGGGGAGCTGTTTTTT. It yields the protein CASSQSPGTDGTGELFF.

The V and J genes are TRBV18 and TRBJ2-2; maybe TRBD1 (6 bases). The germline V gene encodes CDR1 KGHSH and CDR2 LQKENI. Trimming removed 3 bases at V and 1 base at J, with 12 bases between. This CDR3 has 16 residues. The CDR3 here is CASSPTGNWNTGELFF. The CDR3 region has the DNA TGTGCCAGCTCACCTACAGGGAACTGGAACACCGGGGAGCTGTTTTTT.

The CDR3 spells CASSLSGSARTYEQYF. The CDR3, as DNA: TGTGCCAGCAGCTTAAGTGGGAGCGCCCGCACCTACGAGCAGTACTTC. V gene TRBV7-9 combines with J gene TRBJ2-7; possibly TRBD2 for D (5 bases). The CDR3 totals 16 residues. The V gene's germline CDR1 is SEHNR and CDR2 FQNEAQ (reference sequence). V was clipped by 2 bases and J by 2 bases, with 16 bases between them.

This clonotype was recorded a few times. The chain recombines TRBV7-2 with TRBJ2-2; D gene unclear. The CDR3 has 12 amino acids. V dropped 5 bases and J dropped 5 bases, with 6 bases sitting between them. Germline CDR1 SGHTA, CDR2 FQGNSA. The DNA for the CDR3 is TGTGCCAGCAGCCCCAGTACCGGGGAGCTGTTTTTT. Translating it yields CASSPSTGELFF.

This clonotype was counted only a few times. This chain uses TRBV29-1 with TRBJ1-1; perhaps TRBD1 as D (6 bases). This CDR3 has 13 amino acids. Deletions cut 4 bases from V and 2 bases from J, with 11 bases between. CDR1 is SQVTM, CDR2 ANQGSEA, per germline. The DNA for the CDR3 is TGCAGCGTTGCATCACAGGGAAACACTGAAGCTTTCTTT. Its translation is CSVASQGNTEAFF.

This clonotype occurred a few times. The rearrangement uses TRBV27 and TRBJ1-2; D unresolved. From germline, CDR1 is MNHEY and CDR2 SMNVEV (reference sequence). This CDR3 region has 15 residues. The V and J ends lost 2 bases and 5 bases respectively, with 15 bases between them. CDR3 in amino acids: CASSLAGATLYGYTF. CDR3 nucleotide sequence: TGTGCCAGCAGTTTAGCGGGCGCAACTTTATATGGCTACACCTTC.

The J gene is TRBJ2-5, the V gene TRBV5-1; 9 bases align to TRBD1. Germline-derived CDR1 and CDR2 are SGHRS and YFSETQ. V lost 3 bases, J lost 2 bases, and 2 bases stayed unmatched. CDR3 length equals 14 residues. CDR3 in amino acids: CASSSQGAQETQYF. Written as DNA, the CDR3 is TGCGCCAGCAGCTCACAGGGGGCTCAAGAGACCCAGTACTTC. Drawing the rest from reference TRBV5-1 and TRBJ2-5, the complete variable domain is KAGVTQTPRYLIKTRGQQVTLSCSPISGHRSVSWYQQTPGQGLQFLFEYFSETQRNKGNFPGRFSGRQFSNSRSEMNVSTLELGDSALYLCASSSQGAQETQYFGPGTRLLVL.

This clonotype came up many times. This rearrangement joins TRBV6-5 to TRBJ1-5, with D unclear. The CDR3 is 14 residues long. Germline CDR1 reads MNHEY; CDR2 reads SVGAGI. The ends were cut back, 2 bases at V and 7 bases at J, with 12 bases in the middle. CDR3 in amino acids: CASSYALTSQPQHF. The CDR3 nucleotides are TGTGCCAGCAGTTACGCCCTAACCAGCCAGCCCCAGCATTTT.

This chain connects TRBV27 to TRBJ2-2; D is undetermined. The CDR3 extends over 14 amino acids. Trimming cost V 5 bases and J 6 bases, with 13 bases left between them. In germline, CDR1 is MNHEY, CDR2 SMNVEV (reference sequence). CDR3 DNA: TGTGCCAGCAGTCCCCGGAGCGTTCCCGGGGAGCTGTTTTTT. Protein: CASSPRSVPGELFF.

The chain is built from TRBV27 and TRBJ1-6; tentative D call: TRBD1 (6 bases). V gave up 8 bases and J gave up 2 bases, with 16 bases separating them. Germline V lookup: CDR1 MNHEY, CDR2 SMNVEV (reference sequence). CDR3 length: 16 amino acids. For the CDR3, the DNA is TGTGCCAGCTCAAACAGGGCGAACGCCTATAATTCACCCCTCCACTTT. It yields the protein CASSNRANAYNSPLHF.

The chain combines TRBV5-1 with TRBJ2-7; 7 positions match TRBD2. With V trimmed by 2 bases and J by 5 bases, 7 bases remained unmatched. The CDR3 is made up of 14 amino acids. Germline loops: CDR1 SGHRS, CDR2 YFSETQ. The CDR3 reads CASSFGAGRDEQYF. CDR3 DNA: TGCGCCAGCAGCTTCGGCGCAGGGAGGGACGAGCAGTACTTC. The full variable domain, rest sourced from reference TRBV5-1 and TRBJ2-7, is KAGVTQTPRYLIKTRGQQVTLSCSPISGHRSVSWYQQTPGQGLQFLFEYFSETQRNKGNFPGRFSGRQFSNSRSEMNVSTLELGDSALYLCASSFGAGRDEQYFGPGTRLTVT.

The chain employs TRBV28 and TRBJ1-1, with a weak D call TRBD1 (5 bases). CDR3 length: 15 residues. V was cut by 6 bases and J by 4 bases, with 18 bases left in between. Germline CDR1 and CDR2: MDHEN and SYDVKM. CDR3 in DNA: TGTGCCAGCAGCCTAGAGCCCCAGGGAACCACTGAAGCTTTCTTT. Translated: CASSLEPQGTTEAFF.

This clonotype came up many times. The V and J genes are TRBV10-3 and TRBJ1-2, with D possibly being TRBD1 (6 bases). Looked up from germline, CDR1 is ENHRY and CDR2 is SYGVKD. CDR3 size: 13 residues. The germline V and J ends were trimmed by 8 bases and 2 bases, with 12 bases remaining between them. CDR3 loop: CAIWEDSNYGYTF. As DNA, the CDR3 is TGTGCCATCTGGGAGGACAGCAACTATGGCTACACCTTC.

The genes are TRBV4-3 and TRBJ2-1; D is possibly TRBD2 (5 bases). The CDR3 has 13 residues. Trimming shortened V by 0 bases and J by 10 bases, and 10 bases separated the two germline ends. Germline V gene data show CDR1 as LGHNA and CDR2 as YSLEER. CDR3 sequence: CASSQDWLAEQFF. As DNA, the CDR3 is TGCGCCAGCAGCCAAGATTGGCTAGCAGAGCAGTTCTTC.

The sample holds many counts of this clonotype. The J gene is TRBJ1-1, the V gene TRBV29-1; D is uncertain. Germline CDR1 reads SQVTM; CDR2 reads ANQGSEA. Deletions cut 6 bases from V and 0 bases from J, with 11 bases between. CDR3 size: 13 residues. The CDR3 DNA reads TGCAGCGTGCTCACAGTGATGAACACTGAAGCTTTCTTT. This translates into CSVLTVMNTEAFF. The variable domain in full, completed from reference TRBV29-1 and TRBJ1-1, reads SAVISQKPSRDICQRGTSLTIQCQVDSQVTMMFWYRQQPGQSLTLIATANQGSEATYESGFVIDKFPISRPNLTFSTLTVSNMSPEDSSIYLCSVLTVMNTEAFFGQGTRLTVV.

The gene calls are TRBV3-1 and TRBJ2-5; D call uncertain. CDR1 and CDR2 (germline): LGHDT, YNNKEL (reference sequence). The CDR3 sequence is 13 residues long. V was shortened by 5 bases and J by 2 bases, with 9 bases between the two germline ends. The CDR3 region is CASSSDPQETQYF. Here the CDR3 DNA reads TGTGCCAGCAGCTCCGACCCGCAAGAGACCCAGTACTTC.

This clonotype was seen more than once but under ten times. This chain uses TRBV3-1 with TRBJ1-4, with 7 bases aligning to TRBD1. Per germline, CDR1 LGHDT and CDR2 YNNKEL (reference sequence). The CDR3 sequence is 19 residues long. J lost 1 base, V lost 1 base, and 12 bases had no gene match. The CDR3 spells CASSQAPGQGVGTNEKLFF. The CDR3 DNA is TGTGCCAGCAGCCAAGCCCCTGGGCAGGGGGTTGGAACTAATGAAAAACTGTTTTTT.

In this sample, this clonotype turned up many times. The CDR3 is CASSELDGANYGYTF. CDR3 sequence (DNA): TGTGCCAGCAGTGAATTGGACGGTGCTAACTATGGCTACACCTTC. The chain couples TRBV6-1 to TRBJ1-2; D is ambiguous. The V and J ends lost 2 bases and 0 bases respectively, with 10 bases between them. CDR1 is MNHNS, CDR2 SASEGT, per germline. The CDR3 contains 15 residues.

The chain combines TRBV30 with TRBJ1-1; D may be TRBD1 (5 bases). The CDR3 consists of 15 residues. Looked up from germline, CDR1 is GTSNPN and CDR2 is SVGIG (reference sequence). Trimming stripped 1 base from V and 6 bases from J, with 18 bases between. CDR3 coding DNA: TGTGCCTGGAGTGAATACGGGGCCTTCTTCGCTGAAGCTTTCTTT. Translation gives CAWSEYGAFFAEAFF.

CDR3 DNA: TGTGCCAGCAGTTACTCCACTAGCGGGGCATACGAGCAGTACTTC. Its translation is CASSYSTSGAYEQYF. The chain employs TRBV6-5 and TRBJ2-7; TRBD2 matches at 10 bases. Trimming cost V 0 bases and J 4 bases; bases outside gene matches: 3. This CDR3 has 15 amino acids. Germline assignment: CDR1 MNHEY and CDR2 SVGAGI.

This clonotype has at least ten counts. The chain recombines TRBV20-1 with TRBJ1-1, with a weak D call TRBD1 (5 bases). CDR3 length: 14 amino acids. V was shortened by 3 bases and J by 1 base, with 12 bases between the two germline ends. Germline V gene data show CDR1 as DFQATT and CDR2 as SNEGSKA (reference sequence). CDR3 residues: CSASGGRSNTEAFF. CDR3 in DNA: TGCAGTGCTAGTGGGGGGAGGTCGAACACTGAAGCTTTCTTT.

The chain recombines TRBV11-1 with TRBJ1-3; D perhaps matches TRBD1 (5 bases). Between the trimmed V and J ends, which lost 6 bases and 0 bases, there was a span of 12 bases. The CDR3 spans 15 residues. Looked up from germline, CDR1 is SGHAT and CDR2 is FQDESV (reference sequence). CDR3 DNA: TGTGCCAGCAGTCGTGACAGTCTCTCTGGAAACACCATATATTTT. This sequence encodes CASSRDSLSGNTIYF.

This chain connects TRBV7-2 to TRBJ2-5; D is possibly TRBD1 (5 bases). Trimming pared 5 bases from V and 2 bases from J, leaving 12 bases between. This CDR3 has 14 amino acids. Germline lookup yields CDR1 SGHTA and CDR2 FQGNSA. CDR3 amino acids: CASSLSRAQETQYF. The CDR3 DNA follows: TGTGCCAGCAGCCTAAGCAGGGCTCAAGAGACCCAGTACTTC.